The 30 T cell receptor beta chains presented below share a single source sample, sequenced in a study of spatial heterogeneity in lung cancer. Each CDR3 protein gets one entry after TCRdb re-called the 5' RACE reads with MiXCR. This sample has 35,000 to 45,000 distinct CDR3 sequences; 20% to 25% occur once, and the top ten carry under 8%. Time point meaning: blood at routine non-recurrence follow-up after resection. This material consisted of PBMCs, taken at follow-up. The receptor source for this set is a female donor with early-stage non-small cell lung cancer.

V and J are TRBV29-1 and TRBJ2-3; 10 bases are a match to TRBD1. The V gene end was trimmed by 6 bases and the J gene end by 6 bases; junction bases not matched to a gene: 12. Germline lookup yields CDR1 SQVTM and CDR2 ANQGSEA. The CDR3 consists of 15 residues. The CDR3 bases are TGCAGCGTAGGGCTTTCGGGACAGGGGAAGGATACGCAGTATTTT. Its translation: CSVGLSGQGKDTQYF.

This clonotype was counted at least ten times. The chain recombines TRBV29-1 with TRBJ2-1; D is unresolved. Trimming removed 3 bases at V and 6 bases at J, with 9 bases between. Germline V lookup: CDR1 SQVTM, CDR2 ANQGSEA. The CDR3 length is 12 residues. DNA for the CDR3: TGCAGCGTTGACCCTCTCGGCAATGAGCAGTTCTTC. Its translation: CSVDPLGNEQFF.

The chain joins TRBV3-1 to TRBJ2-3, with 7 bases matching TRBD2. After removal of 7 bases from V and 1 base from J, the junction contained 5 bases not matched to a gene. This CDR3 has 14 amino acids. Germline CDR1 LGHDT, CDR2 YNNKEL (reference sequence). The CDR3 is CASTRSGGTDTQYF. The CDR3 coding sequence is TGTGCCAGCACCCGGAGCGGGGGCACAGATACGCAGTATTTT.

In its sample, this clonotype was seen a few times. V usage is TRBV10-3 and J usage is TRBJ1-1; D unclear. Looked up from germline, CDR1 is ENHRY and CDR2 is SYGVKD. Trimming took off 0 bases at V and 4 bases at J, with 6 bases between the two ends. The CDR3 runs 13 residues. The CDR3 here is CAISESTATEAFF. As DNA, the CDR3 is TGTGCCATCAGTGAGTCTACAGCCACTGAAGCTTTCTTT.

The V gene is TRBV6-5, the J gene TRBJ1-1, with D unclear. This CDR3 has 16 amino acids. The V end lost 1 base, the J end lost 1 base, and 13 bases lay between the germline ends. CDR1 is MNHEY and CDR2 is SVGAGI in the germline V gene. The CDR3 protein is CASSYFTAAGNTEAFF. CDR3 DNA sequence: TGTGCCAGCAGTTACTTTACGGCCGCGGGGAACACTGAAGCTTTCTTT.

The chain couples TRBV28 to TRBJ1-6; the match to TRBD1 covers 9 bases. The CDR3 has 14 amino acids. CDR1 is MDHEN and CDR2 is SYDVKM in the germline V gene. Unmatched junction bases numbered 8, after V lost 10 bases and J lost 7 bases. CDR3 loop: CATRDRATNSPLHF. In DNA form, the CDR3 reads TGTGCCACCCGGGACAGGGCCACGAATTCACCCCTCCACTTT.

There are many counts of this clonotype. The rearrangement links TRBV9 to TRBJ1-6; D gene unclear. The CDR3 has 13 residues. Per the germline V gene, CDR1 is SGDLS and CDR2 is YYNGEE. V lost 0 bases and J lost 8, with 6 bases in between. CDR3 in DNA: TGTGCCAGCAGCGTAGAACCCTATTCACCCCTCCACTTT. It is translated as CASSVEPYSPLHF. Looking up the rest from reference TRBV9 and TRBJ1-6 gives the full variable domain: DSGVTQTPKHLITATGQRVTLRCSPRSGDLSVYWYQQSLDQGLQFLIQYYNGEERAKGNILERFSAQQFPDLHSELNLSSLELGDSALYFCASSVEPYSPLHFGNGTRLTVT.

V and J are TRBV13 and TRBJ1-1, with no clear D. This CDR3 has 15 residues. Germline CDR1 is PRHDT and CDR2 is FYEKMQ (reference sequence). The V gene lost 5 bases and the J gene lost 1 base, with 14 bases spanning the gap. CDR3 amino acids: CASSQDPFPNTEAFF. In nucleotides, the CDR3 is TGTGCCAGCAGCCAAGACCCATTTCCGAACACTGAAGCTTTCTTT.

This clonotype was counted at least ten times. The chain recombines TRBV30 with TRBJ2-5, with D tentatively TRBD2 (6 bases). CDR1 is GTSNPN, CDR2 SVGIG, per germline (reference sequence). The CDR3 has 12 residues. The CDR3 DNA is TGTGCTACGGATAGCGGTCAAGAGACCCAGTACTTC. Its translation is CATDSGQETQYF. The complete variable domain, with remaining parts taken from reference TRBV30 and TRBJ2-5, reads SQTIHQWPATLVQPVGSPLSLECTVEGTSNPNLYWYRQAAGRGLQLLFYSVGIGQISSEVPQNLSASRPQDRQFILSSKKLLLSDSGFYLCATDSGQETQYFGPGTRLLVL.

Ten or more counts support this clonotype. The rearrangement uses TRBV2 and TRBJ2-7; D is possibly TRBD1 (5 bases). Germline lookup yields CDR1 SNHLY and CDR2 FYNNEI. This CDR3 has 11 amino acids. V lost 4 bases, J lost 13 bases, and 14 bases lay in between. In DNA, the CDR3 is TGTGCCAGCAGTGTTTTGGACACGGATTACGTC. This codes for CASSVLDTDYV.

This clonotype has at least ten counts. The V and J genes are TRBV19 and TRBJ2-3; TRBD1 might be the D (5 bases). Trimming stripped 5 bases from V and 4 bases from J, with 7 bases between. The length of the CDR3 is 12 residues. Germline CDR1 and CDR2: LNHDA and SQIVND (reference sequence). This CDR3 reads CASSQGADTQYF. The CDR3 region has the DNA TGTGCCAGTAGTCAAGGGGCAGATACGCAGTATTTT.

V and J are TRBV3-1 and TRBJ2-1, with D unresolved. The CDR3 length is 13 residues. V was pared by 0 bases and J by 3 bases, with 3 bases between. CDR1 is LGHDT and CDR2 is YNNKEL in the germline V gene (reference sequence). In nucleotides, the CDR3 is TGTGCCAGCAGCCAAGATTTCTACAATGAGCAGTTCTTC. This gives the protein CASSQDFYNEQFF.

As regards this clonotype: This may be a read error: a much more frequent sequence differs by one nucleotide. J is TRBJ2-5 and V is TRBV12-3 or TRBV12-4; tentative D call: TRBD1 (5 bases). The CDR3 extends over 15 amino acids. V lost 6 bases and J 1 base, leaving 15 bases between the germline ends. The CDR3 DNA follows: TGTGCCAGCAGATCACTGTCAGGGTTCCAAGAGACCCAGTACTTC. It specifies CASRSLSGFQETQYF.

The chain combines TRBV3-1 with TRBJ2-1; 12 nucleotides line up with TRBD2. CDR1 is LGHDT and CDR2 is YNNKEL in the germline V gene (reference sequence). J lost 3 bases, V lost 6 bases, and 6 bases had no gene match. The CDR3 consists of 16 residues. CDR3 in amino acids: CASRGTSGQFYNEQFF. The CDR3 region has the DNA TGTGCCAGCAGAGGGACTAGCGGGCAGTTCTACAATGAGCAGTTCTTC.

V and J are TRBV10-2 and TRBJ1-1; tentative D call: TRBD1 (6 bases). V was cut by 0 bases and J by 4 bases, with 18 bases left in between. CDR1 and CDR2 (germline): WSHSY, SAAADI. The CDR3 contains 17 residues. The CDR3 loop reads CASSESRGPGDLTEAFF. Written as DNA, the CDR3 is TGCGCCAGCAGTGAGTCGCGGGGGCCCGGGGATCTCACTGAAGCTTTCTTT.

This clonotype has a count of ten or more. V usage is TRBV20-1 and J usage is TRBJ1-6; 8 bases fit TRBD1. The CDR3 extends over 14 amino acids. V was pared by 5 bases and J by 9 bases, with 9 bases of the junction left unmatched. In germline, CDR1 is DFQATT, CDR2 SNEGSKA (reference sequence). The CDR3, as DNA: TGCAGTGCTGCCCTCGACAGGGGAGGTTCACCCCTCCACTTT. The encoded protein is CSAALDRGGSPLHF.

This clonotype was observed at least ten times. V usage is TRBV7-9 and J usage is TRBJ2-5; 7 bases map to TRBD1. Germline loops: CDR1 SEHNR, CDR2 FQNEAQ (reference sequence). This CDR3 contains 14 residues. V dropped 3 bases and J dropped 2; count of bases not matched to a gene: 3. CDR3 sequence reads: CASSLGQLQETQYF. CDR3 sequence (DNA): TGTGCCAGCAGCTTGGGACAGCTACAAGAGACCCAGTACTTC.

This clonotype was counted ten times or more. The germline gene is not matched at one end of the junction; a read error may be the cause. The rearrangement joins TRBV7-7 to TRBJ2-2; 8 bases fit TRBD2. The CDR3 runs 15 residues. Germline CDR1 and CDR2: SSHAT and FNYEAQ (reference sequence). CDR3 residues: CASSGTGTSNGELFF. As DNA, the CDR3 is TGTGCTAGCAGCGGGACCGGGACTAGTAACGGGGAGCTGTTTTTT. Filled out from reference TRBV7-7 and TRBJ2-2, the complete variable domain reads GAGVSQSPRYKVTKRGQDVTLRCDPISSHATLYWYQQALGQGPEFLTYFNYEAQPDKSGLPSDRFSAERPEGSISTLTIQRTEQRDSAMYRCASSGTGTSNGELFFGEGSRLTVL.

On this clonotype: At one of its ends the junction is not consistent with the germline gene, which may arise from a read error. The chain recombines TRBV29-1 with TRBJ2-3; unclear D gene. The CDR3 extends over 11 amino acids. Germline CDR1 reads SQVTM; CDR2 reads ANQGSEA. The CDR3 is CSVLSTDMQYF. In nucleotides, the CDR3 is TGCAGCGTTCTCAGTACAGATATGCAGTATTTT.

This clonotype was detected many times. J is TRBJ2-5 and V is TRBV6-6; tentative D call: TRBD2 (7 bases). CDR1 is MNHNY and CDR2 is SVGAGI in the germline V gene (reference sequence). Trimming left V 3 bases short and J 4 bases short, with 12 bases between. The length of the CDR3 is 14 residues. As DNA, the CDR3 is TGTGCCAGCAGTTATAGGGGGGGACGAGAGACCCAGTACTTC. Translation: CASSYRGGRETQYF.

This clonotype was seen a handful of times. The rearrangement links TRBV9 to TRBJ1-2; no reliable D call. V lost 4 bases and J 5 bases, leaving 24 bases between the germline ends. Looked up from germline, CDR1 is SGDLS and CDR2 is YYNGEE. The CDR3 sequence is 17 residues long. The CDR3 protein is CASSPPLGQPGGYGYTF. DNA for the CDR3: TGTGCCAGCAGCCCCCCCCTCGGGCAGCCCGGCGGATATGGCTACACCTTC. The whole variable domain, remainder taken from reference TRBV9 and TRBJ1-2, is DSGVTQTPKHLITATGQRVTLRCSPRSGDLSVYWYQQSLDQGLQFLIQYYNGEERAKGNILERFSAQQFPDLHSELNLSSLELGDSALYFCASSPPLGQPGGYGYTFGSGTRLTVV.

The sample holds a few counts of this clonotype. V usage is TRBV10-3 and J usage is TRBJ2-7, with a weak D call TRBD2 (6 bases). Germline V gives CDR1 ENHRY, CDR2 SYGVKD. The CDR3 length is 13 residues. V was pared by 4 bases and J by 3 bases, with 10 bases between. The CDR3 region has the DNA TGTGCCATCAGTGCGGGCGGGGACTACGAGCAGTACGTC. Translated, it gives CAISAGGDYEQYV.

The chain has TRBV2 and TRBJ1-4, with TRBD1 as a possible D gene (5 bases). The CDR3 spans 15 residues. Germline-derived CDR1 and CDR2 are SNHLY and FYNNEI. V dropped 11 bases and J dropped 8 bases, with 24 bases sitting between them. The CDR3 is CAVQKRRGHGEKLFF. The CDR3 DNA reads TGTGCCGTCCAAAAGAGAAGGGGCCATGGGGAAAAACTGTTTTTT. Full variable domain (missing parts from reference TRBV2 and TRBJ1-4): EPEVTQTPSHQVTQMGQEVILRCVPISNHLYFYWYRQILGQKVEFLVSFYNNEISEKSEIFDDQFSVERPDGSNFTLKIRSTKLEDSAMYFCAVQKRRGHGEKLFFGSGTQLSVL.

The V and J genes are TRBV6-5 and TRBJ2-4; 10 bases line up with TRBD2. CDR1 and CDR2 (germline): MNHEY, SVGAGI. The CDR3 has 17 residues. With 6 bases clipped from V and 0 bases from J, the junction kept 8 bases outside the gene matches. Here the CDR3 DNA reads TGTGCCAGCAGACCTCTACTAGCGGGACTAGCCAAAAACATTCAGTACTTC. It yields the protein CASRPLLAGLAKNIQYF.

This clonotype was picked up many times. The gene calls are TRBV7-2 and TRBJ2-7, with no clear D. Germline loops: CDR1 SGHTA, CDR2 FQGNSA. The CDR3 has 14 amino acids. The V end was cut by 5 bases, the J end by 1 base, with 12 bases between. DNA for the CDR3: TGTGCCAGCAGCCCAAGGGTATTATCCTACGAGCAGTACTTC. This codes for CASSPRVLSYEQYF.

This clonotype was observed at least ten times. The rearrangement links TRBV20-1 to TRBJ1-3, with 7 nucleotides matching TRBD1. The V segment lost 5 bases and the J segment 8 bases; nucleotides outside the gene matches: 9. The CDR3 totals 13 residues. CDR1 and CDR2 from the germline V gene are DFQATT and SNEGSKA (reference sequence). For the CDR3, the DNA is TGCAGTGCTCTCATTCCAGGGGGGGACACCATATATTTT. The encoded protein is CSALIPGGDTIYF.

The chain couples TRBV20-1 to TRBJ2-1, with TRBD2 matching over 13 bases. The J segment lost 6 bases and the V segment lost 3 bases, leaving 5 bases of the junction unmatched. CDR3 size: 15 residues. Looked up from germline, CDR1 is DFQATT and CDR2 is SNEGSKA (reference sequence). This chain's CDR3 is CSARPGLAGINEQFF. CDR3 in DNA: TGCAGTGCTAGGCCGGGACTAGCGGGGATCAATGAGCAGTTCTTC.

The chain uses TRBV29-1 and TRBJ1-1, with D maybe TRBD1 (5 bases). The V end was cut by 4 bases, the J end by 3 bases, with 9 bases between. There are 12 residues in the CDR3. Germline CDR1 and CDR2: SQVTM and ANQGSEA. CDR3 sequence (DNA): TGCAGCGTTGTTCGGGGGGACACTGAAGCTTTCTTT. Protein: CSVVRGDTEAFF. The full variable domain, its missing parts supplied by reference TRBV29-1 and TRBJ1-1, is SAVISQKPSRDICQRGTSLTIQCQVDSQVTMMFWYRQQPGQSLTLIATANQGSEATYESGFVIDKFPISRPNLTFSTLTVSNMSPEDSSIYLCSVVRGDTEAFFGQGTRLTVV.

This rearrangement joins TRBV20-1 to TRBJ1-6; D is undetermined. Trimming took 0 bases from V and 7 from J, leaving 7 bases between them. CDR1 and CDR2 from the germline V gene are DFQATT and SNEGSKA (reference sequence). CDR3 length equals 13 residues. CDR3 protein: CSARDLRNSPLHF. CDR3 sequence (DNA): TGCAGTGCTAGAGATCTTAGAAATTCACCCCTCCACTTT.

This chain connects TRBV9 to TRBJ1-1, with D maybe TRBD1 (5 bases). V lost 4 bases, J lost 4 bases, and 17 bases lay in between. CDR3 length: 15 amino acids. The germline V gene has CDR1 SGDLS and CDR2 YYNGEE. Here the CDR3 DNA reads TGTGCCAGCAGCCTAGACGCCCAGGGAGGCACTGAAGCTTTCTTT. As protein: CASSLDAQGGTEAFF.